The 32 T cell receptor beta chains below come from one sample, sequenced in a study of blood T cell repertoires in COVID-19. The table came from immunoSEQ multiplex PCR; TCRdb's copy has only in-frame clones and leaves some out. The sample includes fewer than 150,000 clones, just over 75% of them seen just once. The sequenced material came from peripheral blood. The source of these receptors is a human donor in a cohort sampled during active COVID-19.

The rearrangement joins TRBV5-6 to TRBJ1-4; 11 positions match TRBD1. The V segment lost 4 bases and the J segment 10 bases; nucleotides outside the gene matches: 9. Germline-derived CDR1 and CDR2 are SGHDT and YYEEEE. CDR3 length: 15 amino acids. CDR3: CASSAGQGAWVKLFF. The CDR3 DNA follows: TGTGCCAGCAGCGCCGGACAGGGGGCATGGGTAAAACTGTTTTTT. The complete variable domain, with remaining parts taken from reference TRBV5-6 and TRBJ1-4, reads DAGVTQSPTHLIKTRGQQVTLRCSPKSGHDTVSWYQQALGQGPQFIFQYYEEEERQRGNFPDRFSGHQFPNYSSELNVNALLLGDSALYLCASSAGQGAWVKLFFGSGTQLSVL.

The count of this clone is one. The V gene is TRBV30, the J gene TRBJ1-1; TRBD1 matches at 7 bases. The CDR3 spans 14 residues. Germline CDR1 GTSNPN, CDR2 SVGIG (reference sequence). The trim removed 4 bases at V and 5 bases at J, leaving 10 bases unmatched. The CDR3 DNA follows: TGTGCCTGGAACCGCCAGGGGGTAGAAACTGAAGCTTTCTTT. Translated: CAWNRQGVETEAFF.

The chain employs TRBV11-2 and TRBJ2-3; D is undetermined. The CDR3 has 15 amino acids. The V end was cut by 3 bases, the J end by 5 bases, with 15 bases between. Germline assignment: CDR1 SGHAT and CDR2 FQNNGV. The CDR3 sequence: CASSFVGSSGDTQYF. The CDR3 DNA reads TGTGCCAGCAGCTTCGTGGGTAGCTCGGGAGATACGCAGTATTTT.

CDR3: CAWSGGKPTNEPQHF. CDR3 sequence (DNA): TGTGCCTGGAGTGGAGGGAAACCGACTAATGAACCCCAGCATTTT. V usage is TRBV30 and J usage is TRBJ1-5, with D hard to call. This CDR3 has 15 residues. The germline V gene has CDR1 GTSNPN and CDR2 SVGIG (reference sequence). V was pared by 1 base and J by 10 bases, with 20 bases between.

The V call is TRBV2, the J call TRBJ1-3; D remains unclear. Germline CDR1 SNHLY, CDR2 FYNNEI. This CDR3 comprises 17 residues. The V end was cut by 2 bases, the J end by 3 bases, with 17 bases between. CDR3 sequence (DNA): TGTGCCAGCAGTGAAAGAGGCTTCCCTTCACGTGGAAACACCATATATTTT. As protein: CASSERGFPSRGNTIYF. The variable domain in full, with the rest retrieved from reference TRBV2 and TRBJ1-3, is EPEVTQTPSHQVTQMGQEVILRCVPISNHLYFYWYRQILGQKVEFLVSFYNNEISEKSEIFDDQFSVERPDGSNFTLKIRSTKLEDSAMYFCASSERGFPSRGNTIYFGEGSWLTVV.

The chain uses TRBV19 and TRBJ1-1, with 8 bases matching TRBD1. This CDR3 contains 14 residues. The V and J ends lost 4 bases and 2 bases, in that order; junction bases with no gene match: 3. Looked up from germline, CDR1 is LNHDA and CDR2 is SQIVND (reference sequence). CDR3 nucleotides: TGTGCCAGTAGTACAGACAGGGGAAACACTGAAGCTTTCTTT. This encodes CASSTDRGNTEAFF.

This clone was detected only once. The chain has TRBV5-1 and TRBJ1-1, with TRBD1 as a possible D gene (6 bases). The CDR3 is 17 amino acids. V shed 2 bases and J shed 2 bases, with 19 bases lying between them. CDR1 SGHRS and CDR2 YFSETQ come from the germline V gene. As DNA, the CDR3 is TGCGCCAGCAGCTTCAGCCCAGGACAGTCCACCAACACTGAAGCTTTCTTT. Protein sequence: CASSFSPGQSTNTEAFF.

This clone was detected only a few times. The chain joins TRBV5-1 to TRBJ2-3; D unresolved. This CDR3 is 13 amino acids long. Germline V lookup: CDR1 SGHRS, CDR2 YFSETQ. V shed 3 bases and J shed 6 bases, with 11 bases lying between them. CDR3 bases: TGCGCCAGCAGCTATTACTCGTCTGATACGCAGTATTTT. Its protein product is CASSYYSSDTQYF.

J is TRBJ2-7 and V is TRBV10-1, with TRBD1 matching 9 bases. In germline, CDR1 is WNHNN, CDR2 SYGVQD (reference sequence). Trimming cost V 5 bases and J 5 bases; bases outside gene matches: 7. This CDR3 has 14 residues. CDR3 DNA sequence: TGCGCCAGCAGTAGGACAGGGGCCCCCGACGAGCAGTACTTC. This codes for CASSRTGAPDEQYF.

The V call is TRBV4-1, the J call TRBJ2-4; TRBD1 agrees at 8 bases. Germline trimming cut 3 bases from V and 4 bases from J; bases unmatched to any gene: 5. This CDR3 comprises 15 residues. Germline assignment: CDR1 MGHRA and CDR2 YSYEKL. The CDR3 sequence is CASSHLWTGKNIQYF. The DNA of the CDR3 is TGCGCCAGCAGCCACCTCTGGACAGGGAAAAACATTCAGTACTTC.

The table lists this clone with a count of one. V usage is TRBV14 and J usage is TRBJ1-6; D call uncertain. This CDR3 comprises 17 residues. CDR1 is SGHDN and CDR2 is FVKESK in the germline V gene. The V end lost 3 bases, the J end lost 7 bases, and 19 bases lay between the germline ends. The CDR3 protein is CASSQAGRIRVNSPLHF. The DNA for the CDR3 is TGTGCCAGCAGCCAGGCGGGTCGGATTCGGGTCAATTCACCCCTCCACTTT. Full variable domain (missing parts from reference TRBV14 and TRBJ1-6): EAGVTQFPSHSVIEKGQTVTLRCDPISGHDNLYWYRRVMGKEIKFLLHFVKESKQDESGMPNNRFLAERTGGTYSTLKVQPAELEDSGVYFCASSQAGRIRVNSPLHFGNGTRLTVT.

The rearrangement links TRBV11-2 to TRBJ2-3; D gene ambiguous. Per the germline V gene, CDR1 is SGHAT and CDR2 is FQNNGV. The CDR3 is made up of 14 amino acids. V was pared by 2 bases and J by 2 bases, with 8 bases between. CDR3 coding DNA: TGTGCCAGCAGCTTAACAGCTTACACAGATACGCAGTATTTT. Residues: CASSLTAYTDTQYF.

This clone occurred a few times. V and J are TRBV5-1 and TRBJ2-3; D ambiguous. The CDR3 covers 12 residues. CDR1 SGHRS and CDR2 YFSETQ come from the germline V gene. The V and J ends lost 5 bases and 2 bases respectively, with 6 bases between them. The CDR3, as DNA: TGCGCCAGCAGGGGCCTCACAGATACGCAGTATTTT. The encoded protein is CASRGLTDTQYF. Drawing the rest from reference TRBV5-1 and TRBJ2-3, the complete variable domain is KAGVTQTPRYLIKTRGQQVTLSCSPISGHRSVSWYQQTPGQGLQFLFEYFSETQRNKGNFPGRFSGRQFSNSRSEMNVSTLELGDSALYLCASRGLTDTQYFGPGTRLTVL.

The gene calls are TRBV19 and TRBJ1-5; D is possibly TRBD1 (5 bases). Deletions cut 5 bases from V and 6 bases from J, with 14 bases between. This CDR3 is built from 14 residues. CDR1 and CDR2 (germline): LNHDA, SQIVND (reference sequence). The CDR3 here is CASSSTVSSQPQHF. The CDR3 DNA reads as TGTGCCAGTAGTTCGACAGTGTCGTCTCAGCCCCAGCATTTT.

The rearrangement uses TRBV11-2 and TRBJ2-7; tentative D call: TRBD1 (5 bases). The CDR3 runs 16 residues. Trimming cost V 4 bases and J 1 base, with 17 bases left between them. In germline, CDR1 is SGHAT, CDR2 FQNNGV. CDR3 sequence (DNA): TGTGCCAGCAGCTCGGCCCCCGAGACAGTATCCTACGAGCAGTACTTC. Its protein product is CASSSAPETVSYEQYF.

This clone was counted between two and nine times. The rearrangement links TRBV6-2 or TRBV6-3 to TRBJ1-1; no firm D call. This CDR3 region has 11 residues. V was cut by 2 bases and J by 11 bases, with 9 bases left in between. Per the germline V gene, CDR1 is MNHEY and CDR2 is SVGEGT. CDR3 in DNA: TGTGCCAGCAGTTACACATATCTGGCTTTCTTT. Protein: CASSYTYLAFF.

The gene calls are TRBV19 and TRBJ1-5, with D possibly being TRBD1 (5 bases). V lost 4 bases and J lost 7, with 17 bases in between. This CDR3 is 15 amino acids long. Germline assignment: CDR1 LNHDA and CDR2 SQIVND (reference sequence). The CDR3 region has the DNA TGTGCCAGTAGTAATGGGGCCCCGGCGGGGCAGCCCCAGCATTTT. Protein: CASSNGAPAGQPQHF.

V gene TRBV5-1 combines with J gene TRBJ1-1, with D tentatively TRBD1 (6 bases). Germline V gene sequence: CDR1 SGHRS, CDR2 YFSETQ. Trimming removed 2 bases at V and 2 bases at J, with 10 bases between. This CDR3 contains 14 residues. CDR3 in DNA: TGCGCCAGCAGCTTTGGGACAAATAACACTGAAGCTTTCTTT. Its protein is CASSFGTNNTEAFF.

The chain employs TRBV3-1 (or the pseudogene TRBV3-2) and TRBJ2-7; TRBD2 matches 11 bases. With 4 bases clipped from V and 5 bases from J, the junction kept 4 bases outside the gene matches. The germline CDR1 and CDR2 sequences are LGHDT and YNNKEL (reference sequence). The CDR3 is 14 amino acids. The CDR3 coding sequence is TGTGCCAGCAGCCTCCTAGCGGGGGGTCACGAGCAGTACTTC. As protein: CASSLLAGGHEQYF.

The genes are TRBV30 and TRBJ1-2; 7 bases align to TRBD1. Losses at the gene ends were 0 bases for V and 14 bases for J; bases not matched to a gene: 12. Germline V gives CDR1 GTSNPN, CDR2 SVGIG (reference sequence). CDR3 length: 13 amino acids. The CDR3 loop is CAWSVGQAGKGTF. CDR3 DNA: TGTGCCTGGAGTGTAGGACAGGCGGGAAAGGGAACCTTC.

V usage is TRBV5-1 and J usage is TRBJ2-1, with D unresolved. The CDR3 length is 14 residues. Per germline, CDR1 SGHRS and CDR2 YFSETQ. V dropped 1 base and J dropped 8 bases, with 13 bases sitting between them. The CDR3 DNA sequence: TGCGCCAGCAGCTTGTTTAGTAGAAGCGATGAGCAGTTCTTC. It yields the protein CASSLFSRSDEQFF.

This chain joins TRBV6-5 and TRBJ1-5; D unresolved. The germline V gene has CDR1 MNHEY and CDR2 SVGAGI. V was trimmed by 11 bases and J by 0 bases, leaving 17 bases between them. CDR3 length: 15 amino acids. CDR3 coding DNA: TGTGCCGGTAGCCGTGGTTATAATAGCAATCAGCCCCAGCATTTT. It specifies CAGSRGYNSNQPQHF.

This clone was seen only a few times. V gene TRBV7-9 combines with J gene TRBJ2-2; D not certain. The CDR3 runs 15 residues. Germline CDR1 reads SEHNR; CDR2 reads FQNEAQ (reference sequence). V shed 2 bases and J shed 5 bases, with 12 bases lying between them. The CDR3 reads CASSLNSAETGELFF. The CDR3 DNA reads TGTGCCAGCAGCTTAAATTCCGCGGAGACCGGGGAGCTGTTTTTT.

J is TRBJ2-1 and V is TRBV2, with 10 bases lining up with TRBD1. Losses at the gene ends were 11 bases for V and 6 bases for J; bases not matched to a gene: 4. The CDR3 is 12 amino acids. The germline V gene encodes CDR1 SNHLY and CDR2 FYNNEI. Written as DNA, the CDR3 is TGTGCCGGGACAGGGGATTTCAATGAGCAGTTCTTC. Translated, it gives CAGTGDFNEQFF.

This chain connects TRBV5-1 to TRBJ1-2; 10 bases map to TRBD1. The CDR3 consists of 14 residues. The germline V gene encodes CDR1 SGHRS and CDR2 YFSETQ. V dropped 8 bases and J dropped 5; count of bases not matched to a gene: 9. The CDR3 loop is CASHSGTGVYGYTF. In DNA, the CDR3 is TGCGCCAGTCACTCCGGGACAGGGGTTTATGGCTACACCTTC.

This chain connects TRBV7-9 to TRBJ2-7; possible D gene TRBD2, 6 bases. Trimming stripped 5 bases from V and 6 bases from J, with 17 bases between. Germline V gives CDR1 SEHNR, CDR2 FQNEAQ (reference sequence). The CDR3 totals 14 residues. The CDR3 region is CASSHQTRTSEQYF. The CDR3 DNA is TGTGCCAGCAGCCACCAGACTAGAACGAGCGAGCAGTACTTC.

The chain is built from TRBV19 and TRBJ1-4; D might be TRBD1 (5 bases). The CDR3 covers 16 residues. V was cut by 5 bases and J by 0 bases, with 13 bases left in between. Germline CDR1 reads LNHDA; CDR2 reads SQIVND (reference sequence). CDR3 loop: CASSAGHGATNEKLFF. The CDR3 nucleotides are TGTGCCAGTAGTGCCGGACACGGTGCAACTAATGAAAAACTGTTTTTT.

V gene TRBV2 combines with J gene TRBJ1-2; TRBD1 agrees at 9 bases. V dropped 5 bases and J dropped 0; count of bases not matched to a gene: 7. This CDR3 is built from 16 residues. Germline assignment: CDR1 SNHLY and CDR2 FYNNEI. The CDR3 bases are TGTGCCAGCAGTAAGGACAGGGGCTTAGCTAACTATGGCTACACCTTC. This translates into CASSKDRGLANYGYTF.

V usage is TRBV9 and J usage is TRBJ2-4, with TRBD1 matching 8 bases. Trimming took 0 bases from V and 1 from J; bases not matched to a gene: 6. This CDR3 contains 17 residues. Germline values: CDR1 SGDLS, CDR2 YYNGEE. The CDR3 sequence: CASSVVKRDRAKNIQYF. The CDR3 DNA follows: TGTGCCAGCAGCGTAGTAAAGAGGGACAGGGCCAAAAACATTCAGTACTTC.

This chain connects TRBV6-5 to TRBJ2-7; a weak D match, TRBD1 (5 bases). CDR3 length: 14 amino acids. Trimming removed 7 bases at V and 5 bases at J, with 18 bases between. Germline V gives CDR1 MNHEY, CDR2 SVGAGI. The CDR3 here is CASNSGSATNEQYF. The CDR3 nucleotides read TGTGCCAGCAATTCAGGGTCGGCGACAAACGAGCAGTACTTC.

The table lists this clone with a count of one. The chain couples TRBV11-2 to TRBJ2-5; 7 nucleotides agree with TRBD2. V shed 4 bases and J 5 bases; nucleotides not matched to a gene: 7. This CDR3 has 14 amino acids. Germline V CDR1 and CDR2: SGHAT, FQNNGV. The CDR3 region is CASSSVGGVETQYF. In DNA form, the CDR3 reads TGTGCCAGCAGCTCAGTGGGGGGGGTGGAGACCCAGTACTTC.

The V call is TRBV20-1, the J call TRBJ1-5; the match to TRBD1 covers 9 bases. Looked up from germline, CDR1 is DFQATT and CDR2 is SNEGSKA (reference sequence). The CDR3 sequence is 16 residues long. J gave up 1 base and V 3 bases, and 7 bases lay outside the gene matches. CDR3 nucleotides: TGCAGTGCTAGTAGGGGACAGGGTGGGAGCAATCAGCCCCAGCATTTT. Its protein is CSASRGQGGSNQPQHF.